This TCR beta chain was retrieved from a study of metastatic and nonmetastatic thyroid tumors. Findings and caveats of the study: In blood and tumor, TCR beta diversity was reportedly significantly higher in malignant thyroid tumors than in benign nodules.

Patients were all untreated before their thyroid surgery. With respect to this clone: Its antigen is still unknown.

The V gene end was trimmed by 4 bases and the J gene end by 7 bases; junction bases not matched to a gene: 5. The CDR3 covers 15 residues. Germline V gives CDR1 SNHLY, CDR2 FYNNEI. TCRdb redid the clone calls on the PCR reads using MiXCR. The sample contains 3,500 to 4,500 clones, roughly 33% of which appear only once. The TCR originated in a male donor with papillary thyroid cancer or a benign thyroid nodule (not recorded which). Some clones in this sample may be carry-over from other donors' samples. The specimen sequenced was adjacent normal tissue. The V call is TRBV2, the J call TRBJ1-6; 9 bases fit TRBD1. In DNA form, the CDR3 reads TGTGCCAGCAGTGTTGAGGGGACAGGGAATTCACCCCTCCACTTT. Protein: CASSVEGTGNSPLHF.